The TCR beta chain described here comes from a study of response to subunit inactivated influenza vaccine (dated by TCRdb to the late 2010s). For context, the study as a whole: To follow how T cells responded to a trivalent subunit inactivated influenza vaccine, the researchers relied on deep quantitative profiling of the T cell receptor repertoire.

V ends up 3 bases short and J 5 bases short, with an unmatched junction base count of 8. CDR1 and CDR2 are drawn from the germline V gene (reference sequence): LGHDT, YNNKEL. Its CDR3 holds 16 amino acids, cysteine through phenylalanine. CDR3 DNA is the only sequence kept; it has 48 bases, read in frame from the first base. The library was obtained by RT-PCR. The sample was run on an Illumina HiSeq 2500. TCRdb reanalyzed the raw reads on its own, using fastp at Q25 for trimming and MiXCR for clone calling, and kept in-frame beta chains. Every entry covers one CDR3 protein and lists the most common genes and DNA from its rows. The sample data list 290,000 or so distinct CDR3 sequences, and around 20% of these were observed just once. The ten largest clonotypes hold about a tenth of the sample. Broad study findings and their caveats: The authors proposed that each seasonal influenza vaccination may bring in only a limited number of new T cells.

A note on this clonotype: The antigen it recognizes is unknown. The record has no base qualities; no much larger clone is one base away.

Source: PBMCs from blood, taken roughly 20 months after vaccination. Recombination connected TRBV3-1 to TRBJ2-5, and 11 junctional nucleotides match TRBD1. The sequence was collected from a man in his fifties or sixties who received an inactivated influenza vaccine. Donor details come from another sample of the same person, matched by shared clones. The CDR3 region has the sequence CASSQAGTGGTETQYF. Here is the DNA: TGTGCCAGCAGCCAGGCCGGGACAGGGGGTACGGAGACCCAGTACTTC.